Each of the 7 T cell receptor beta chains below was sequenced from the same sample in a study of blood T cell repertoires in COVID-19. The data were produced by immunoSEQ multiplex PCR, yet TCRdb's version contains in-frame clones alone and is incomplete. Here the sample spans about 140,000 clones, around 84% being singletons. Sequenced sample: peripheral blood. These receptor sequences come from a human donor in a cohort sampled during active COVID-19.

CDR3 in DNA: TGTGCCAGCACCTGGACAGGTGGCGAGTACGAGCAGTACTTC. It specifies CASTWTGGEYEQYF. This chain connects TRBV6-5 to TRBJ2-7; TRBD1 matches 7 bases. There are 14 residues in the CDR3. The V gene end was trimmed by 7 bases and the J gene end by 4 bases; junction bases not matched to a gene: 10. CDR1 and CDR2 (germline): MNHEY, SVGAGI.

The rearrangement links TRBV3-1 (or the pseudogene TRBV3-2) to TRBJ2-1; D possibly corresponds to TRBD2 (6 bases). Germline loops: CDR1 LGHDT, CDR2 YNNKEL (reference sequence). This CDR3 is 17 amino acids long. Trimming removed 4 bases from V and 4 bases from J, with 20 bases in between. CDR3 region: CASSLRLGPSFYNEQFF. The CDR3 bases are TGTGCCAGCAGCCTTCGACTAGGGCCCTCATTTTACAATGAGCAGTTCTTC.

V usage is TRBV28 and J usage is TRBJ2-3; TRBD1 aligns across 11 bases. With V trimmed by 6 bases and J by 5 bases, 13 bases remained unmatched. Looked up from germline, CDR1 is MDHEN and CDR2 is SYDVKM. CDR3 length: 17 amino acids. CDR3 residues: CASSPVGTGGMIDTQYF. The CDR3 coding sequence is TGTGCCAGCAGCCCAGTCGGGACAGGGGGTATGATAGATACGCAGTATTTT.

This chain joins TRBV4-2 and TRBJ2-5; TRBD2 agrees at 8 bases. The CDR3 has 15 residues. V lost 0 bases, J lost 9 bases, and 9 bases stayed unmatched. Germline CDR1 is LGHNA and CDR2 is YNFKEQ. Here the CDR3 DNA reads TGTGCCAGCAGCCAAGAAAGGACTAGCAGAGTTGCCCAGTACTTC. Translating gives CASSQERTSRVAQYF.

The chain recombines TRBV7-8 with TRBJ1-2; possible D gene TRBD1, 5 bases. Germline values: CDR1 SGHVS, CDR2 FQNEAQ. The CDR3 loop spans 14 amino acids. The V end lost 5 bases, the J end lost 7 bases, and 17 bases lay between the germline ends. CDR3 protein: CASSPRRRGCGYTF. The DNA for the CDR3 is TGTGCCAGCAGCCCCCGCCGTAGGGGCTGTGGCTACACCTTC.

The chain is built from TRBV24-1 and TRBJ2-3, with D tentatively TRBD1 (6 bases). V dropped 5 bases and J dropped 1 base, with 9 bases sitting between them. CDR1 is KGHDR, CDR2 SFDVKD, per germline. CDR3 length equals 14 residues. The CDR3 reads CATSVEGGTDTQYF. As DNA, the CDR3 is TGTGCCACCAGTGTTGAGGGGGGCACAGATACGCAGTATTTT.

The chain has TRBV3-1 (or the pseudogene TRBV3-2) and TRBJ1-2; D not certain. The CDR3 runs 15 residues. The V and J ends lost 0 bases and 2 bases respectively, with 10 bases between them. From germline, CDR1 is LGHDT and CDR2 YNNKEL (reference sequence). CDR3 loop: CASSQELGRNYGYTF. The CDR3 coding sequence is TGTGCCAGCAGCCAAGAGCTAGGGAGGAACTATGGCTACACCTTC.